Presented here are 29 T cell receptor beta chains from one specimen sequenced in a study of graft-versus-host responses after intestinal transplantation. Antigens for these TCRs are unknown. TCRdb's table, derived via immunoSEQ multiplex PCR, lists solely in-frame clones and lacks some. The table lists roughly 38,000 clones, over 90% of them singletons. Material: unstimulated CD8+ T cells sorted from spleen or lymph node cells, obtained before transplant. The source of these receptors is a human donor who was the organ donor for an intestinal transplant.

The chain has TRBV4-1 and TRBJ2-1; 7 bases fit TRBD2. Germline CDR1 is MGHRA and CDR2 is YSYEKL. Trimming took 0 bases from V and 4 from J; bases not matched to a gene: 3. CDR3 length: 15 amino acids. CDR3 sequence: CASSQEGGSYNEQFF. Here the CDR3 DNA reads TGCGCCAGCAGCCAAGAGGGCGGGAGTTACAATGAGCAGTTCTTC.

The V call is TRBV7-9, the J call TRBJ2-3, with 9 positions matching TRBD2. Trimming at V came to 4 bases and at J to 2 bases, leaving 7 bases not matched to a gene. Germline V gene sequence: CDR1 SEHNR, CDR2 FQNEAQ (reference sequence). The CDR3 extends over 16 amino acids. The CDR3 sequence: CASSSPTSGPTDTQYF. CDR3 nucleotide sequence: TGTGCCAGCAGCTCGCCGACTAGCGGTCCCACAGATACGCAGTATTTT.

The chain combines TRBV27 with TRBJ2-7; 8 nucleotides align to TRBD1. CDR3 length equals 17 residues. CDR1 and CDR2 (germline): MNHEY, SMNVEV (reference sequence). Trimming cost V 5 bases and J 1 base; bases outside gene matches: 13. DNA for the CDR3: TGTGCCAGCAGTCCAAGATCAGGACAGGGCCCATCCTACGAGCAGTACTTC. As protein: CASSPRSGQGPSYEQYF.

The chain is built from TRBV6-6 and TRBJ1-1, with TRBD1 identical over 10 bases. This CDR3 comprises 16 residues. Germline values: CDR1 MNHNY, CDR2 SVGAGI (reference sequence). Trimming took 2 bases from V and 5 from J; bases not matched to a gene: 8. CDR3 coding DNA: TGTGCCAGCAGTTACCACCCGGACAGGGGGTTTACTGAAGCTTTCTTT. Translated: CASSYHPDRGFTEAFF.

This clone was seen just once. The rearrangement joins TRBV4-1 to TRBJ1-1; D is unresolved. The V gene lost 4 bases and the J gene lost 6 bases, with 15 bases spanning the gap. The germline V gene encodes CDR1 MGHRA and CDR2 YSYEKL. CDR3 length: 14 amino acids. The CDR3 sequence: CASSPLDGRPEAFF. In nucleotides, the CDR3 is TGCGCCAGCAGCCCCCTGGACGGGCGCCCTGAAGCTTTCTTT.

The V gene is TRBV12-5, the J gene TRBJ2-7; 10 bases are shared with TRBD2. The CDR3 has 14 amino acids. V lost 7 bases and J lost 4; bases outside the gene matches: 7. The germline V gene encodes CDR1 LGHNT and CDR2 FRNRAP. CDR3 sequence (DNA): TGTGCTAGTGCCCGAGGACTAGCGGTATACGAGCAGTACTTC. Its translation: CASARGLAVYEQYF.

This clone is labeled medium-sized. The rearrangement joins TRBV6-1 to TRBJ2-7, with D possibly being TRBD2 (6 bases). The germline CDR1 and CDR2 sequences are MNHNS and SASEGT. The CDR3 is 15 amino acids. Trimming left V 4 bases short and J 2 bases short, with 15 bases between. The DNA of the CDR3 is TGTGCCAGCAGTGCAGGGAGGCCACCTACCTACGAGCAGTACTTC. It codes for CASSAGRPPTYEQYF.

The chain carries TRBV13 and TRBJ2-3; a possible D gene is TRBD2 (5 bases). V was shortened by 5 bases and J by 0 bases, with 12 bases between the two germline ends. This CDR3 region has 15 residues. Germline V gene sequence: CDR1 PRHDT, CDR2 FYEKMQ (reference sequence). The CDR3 nucleotides are TGTGCCAGCAGCACATGGACTGCTAGCACAGATACGCAGTATTTT. Translating gives CASSTWTASTDTQYF.

The chain couples TRBV9 to TRBJ2-7; 12 bases align to TRBD2. V shed 3 bases, J shed 6 bases, and the junction held 7 bases outside the gene matches. The CDR3 has 15 amino acids. From germline, CDR1 is SGDLS and CDR2 YYNGEE. CDR3 sequence: CASSEGASGRGEQYF. The CDR3 nucleotides read TGTGCCAGCAGCGAGGGGGCTAGCGGGAGGGGCGAGCAGTACTTC.

Here the CDR3 reads CASSRTSGRVREQFF. The CDR3 region has the DNA TGTGCCAGCAGTCGGACTAGCGGGAGAGTAAGGGAGCAGTTCTTC. V gene TRBV6-4 combines with J gene TRBJ2-1; 13 nucleotides line up with TRBD2. The CDR3 is 15 amino acids. Per the germline V gene, CDR1 is MRHNA and CDR2 is SNTAGT. Trimming removed 5 bases from V and 10 bases from J; junction bases left unmatched: 8.

The chain uses TRBV5-1 and TRBJ2-2; D unresolved. This CDR3 has 13 amino acids. Germline CDR1 SGHRS, CDR2 YFSETQ. V lost 4 bases, J lost 6 bases, and 10 bases lay in between. As DNA, the CDR3 is TGCGCCAGCAGCGGGATAGGCGCCGGGGAGCTGTTTTTT. Its translation: CASSGIGAGELFF.

V usage is TRBV4-2 and J usage is TRBJ2-1, with D tentatively TRBD2 (6 bases). The V end lost 2 bases, the J end lost 7 bases, and 21 bases lay between the germline ends. This CDR3 has 17 amino acids. Germline V gives CDR1 LGHNA, CDR2 YNFKEQ. CDR3 loop: CASSQKLAGPGRNEQFF. The CDR3 region has the DNA TGTGCCAGCAGCCAAAAACTGGCGGGACCGGGACGGAATGAGCAGTTCTTC.

The J gene is TRBJ2-2, the V gene TRBV7-8; 9 nucleotides align to TRBD2. The CDR3 runs 15 residues. Germline V gives CDR1 SGHVS, CDR2 FQNEAQ. V trimming: 8 bases; J trimming: 4 bases; junction bases outside the gene matches: 8. The DNA for the CDR3 is TGTGCCAGCGAAATAGGCGGGAGGGTCACCGGGGAGCTGTTTTTT. The encoded protein is CASEIGGRVTGELFF.

The chain recombines TRBV5-5 with TRBJ2-5; 7 bases are a match to TRBD2. The DNA end is a closer match to TRBJ2-7, so the J assignment may be wrong. The CDR3 loop spans 15 amino acids. Per the germline V gene, CDR1 is SGHKS and CDR2 is YYEKEE (reference sequence). The CDR3 here is CASSLGAGENYEQYF. CDR3 sequence (DNA): TGTGCCAGCAGCTTGGGGGCGGGAGAGAACTACGAGCAGTACTTC.

The chain joins TRBV28 to TRBJ2-1; 16 nucleotides line up with TRBD2. The V segment lost 5 bases and the J segment 2 bases; nucleotides outside the gene matches: 15. The CDR3 length is 21 residues. Looked up from germline, CDR1 is MDHEN and CDR2 is SYDVKM. CDR3 bases: TGTGCCAGCAGTCCCCCCGGGACTAGCGGGAGGGCATGGGAACCCTACAATGAGCAGTTCTTC. Translated: CASSPPGTSGRAWEPYNEQFF.

DNA for the CDR3: TGTGCCAGCAGCCGAGTTTGGGGAGTCAGTTCACCCCTCCACTTT. This gives the protein CASSRVWGVSSPLHF. The rearrangement links TRBV7-2 to TRBJ1-6; D ambiguous. With 5 bases removed from V and 9 bases from J, the gap between germline ends came to 17 bases. CDR1 is SGHTA and CDR2 is FQGNSA in the germline V gene. This CDR3 has 15 amino acids.

On this clone itself: The same CDR3 can be traced to other DNA sequences in this sample. This chain joins TRBV28 and TRBJ2-7, with D unclear. This CDR3 is built from 14 residues. V gave up 3 bases and J gave up 0 bases, with 9 bases separating them. CDR1 is MDHEN and CDR2 is SYDVKM in the germline V gene. CDR3 amino acids: CASSLGGASYEQYF. CDR3 nucleotides: TGTGCCAGCAGTTTGGGCGGAGCCTCCTACGAGCAGTACTTC.

The chain recombines TRBV27 with TRBJ2-5; 8 positions agree with TRBD1. This CDR3 comprises 13 residues. V trimming: 6 bases; J trimming: 2 bases; junction bases outside the gene matches: 2. Per germline, CDR1 MNHEY and CDR2 SMNVEV (reference sequence). Here the CDR3 reads CASRTGVQETQYF. CDR3 in DNA: TGTGCCAGCAGGACAGGGGTGCAAGAGACCCAGTACTTC.

The chain links TRBV21-1 to TRBJ2-7; the DNA was not used to check the table's D call, TRBD2. TRBV21-1 is tagged as a pseudogene. CDR3 length equals 18 residues. The CDR3 spells CASSKRRGRILSSYKQYF. The CDR3 DNA reads as TGTGCCAGCAGCAAACGTCGCGGGAGAATCCTAAGCTCCTACAAGCAGTACTTC.

The chain employs TRBV28 and TRBJ2-3; D ambiguous. Germline lookup yields CDR1 MDHEN and CDR2 SYDVKM. The CDR3 has 12 residues. Trimming took 1 base from V and 4 from J, leaving 3 bases between them. CDR3 sequence: CASSLSADTQYF. CDR3 sequence (DNA): TGTGCCAGCAGTTTATCGGCAGATACGCAGTATTTT.

This rearrangement joins TRBV4-3 to TRBJ2-5; 13 nucleotides match TRBD2. Germline V gives CDR1 LGHNA, CDR2 YSLEER. There are 16 residues in the CDR3. V dropped 0 bases and J dropped 4; count of bases not matched to a gene: 2. The CDR3 is CASSQELAGGGETQYF. CDR3 DNA: TGCGCCAGCAGCCAAGAACTAGCGGGAGGGGGAGAGACCCAGTACTTC.

The gene calls are TRBV27 and TRBJ2-5; 9 bases align to TRBD2. Unmatched junction bases numbered 6, after V lost 2 bases and J lost 2 bases. Germline V gives CDR1 MNHEY, CDR2 SMNVEV (reference sequence). The CDR3 runs to 16 residues. The CDR3: CASSLTPGLAQETQYF. The CDR3 DNA follows: TGTGCCAGCAGTTTAACCCCGGGACTAGCACAAGAGACCCAGTACTTC.

V is TRBV5-1 and J is TRBJ1-1; D possibly corresponds to TRBD1 (6 bases). There are 13 residues in the CDR3. Deletions cut 7 bases from V and 3 bases from J, with 13 bases between. Germline-derived CDR1 and CDR2 are SGHRS and YFSETQ. CDR3 nucleotide sequence: TGCGCCAGCGCAGGGGTGGGGGACACTGAAGCTTTCTTT. This sequence encodes CASAGVGDTEAFF. Together with reference TRBV5-1 and TRBJ1-1, the CDR3 gives the full variable domain: KAGVTQTPRYLIKTRGQQVTLSCSPISGHRSVSWYQQTPGQGLQFLFEYFSETQRNKGNFPGRFSGRQFSNSRSEMNVSTLELGDSALYLCASAGVGDTEAFFGQGTRLTVV.

J is TRBJ2-7 and V is TRBV28; 8 nucleotides agree with TRBD1. The J segment lost 4 bases and the V segment lost 5 bases, leaving 16 bases of the junction unmatched. CDR1 MDHEN and CDR2 SYDVKM come from the germline V gene. The CDR3 totals 17 residues. CDR3 sequence: CASSPGTGLPYPYEQYF. The CDR3 DNA is TGTGCCAGCAGTCCCGGGACAGGACTTCCTTACCCTTACGAGCAGTACTTC.

V usage is TRBV27 and J usage is TRBJ2-2, with D perhaps being TRBD1 or TRBD2 (5 bases each). The CDR3 covers 17 residues. Germline V CDR1 and CDR2: MNHEY, SMNVEV (reference sequence). V was pared by 3 bases and J by 4 bases, with 18 bases between. The CDR3 spells CASSFHLDGAGTGELFF. The CDR3, as DNA: TGTGCCAGCAGTTTCCACCTCGACGGGGCGGGCACCGGGGAGCTGTTTTTT.

The gene calls are TRBV27 and TRBJ2-3; D unclear. The CDR3 runs to 12 residues. Trimming stripped 5 bases from V and 2 bases from J, with 5 bases between. Germline V CDR1 and CDR2: MNHEY, SMNVEV (reference sequence). CDR3 bases: TGTGCCAGCAGTCCCCCCACAGATACGCAGTATTTT. This translates into CASSPPTDTQYF.

The chain couples TRBV2 to TRBJ1-6; D remains unclear. V was clipped by 3 bases and J by 9 bases, with 0 bases between them. The CDR3 runs 10 residues. Germline loops: CDR1 SNHLY, CDR2 FYNNEI. The CDR3 spells CASSDSPLHF. DNA of the CDR3: TGTGCCAGCAGTGATTCACCCCTCCACTTT. The full variable domain, with the rest looked up from reference TRBV2 and TRBJ1-6, is EPEVTQTPSHQVTQMGQEVILRCVPISNHLYFYWYRQILGQKVEFLVSFYNNEISEKSEIFDDQFSVERPDGSNFTLKIRSTKLEDSAMYFCASSDSPLHFGNGTRLTVT.

As regards this clone: An end of the junction differs from the germline gene, which may be a read error. The rearrangement links TRBV28 to TRBJ2-7; 11 nucleotides agree with TRBD2. This CDR3 is 11 amino acids long. Looked up from germline, CDR1 is MDHEN and CDR2 is SYDVKM. The CDR3 here is CASTGTSGSLF. The CDR3 bases are TGTGCCAGCACCGGGACTAGCGGTTCCCTCTTC.

The chain employs TRBV28 and TRBJ2-4, with 8 bases aligning to TRBD1. V dropped 4 bases and J dropped 2; count of bases not matched to a gene: 7. The CDR3 runs 16 residues. Per the germline V gene, CDR1 is MDHEN and CDR2 is SYDVKM. CDR3 sequence: CASSSRQGMPKNIQYF. As DNA, the CDR3 is TGTGCCAGCAGTTCCCGACAGGGGATGCCCAAAAACATTCAGTACTTC.